These 18 T cell receptor beta chains came from one sample sequenced in a study of response to subunit inactivated influenza vaccine. TCRdb re-derived calls from the RT-PCR reads in MiXCR, one entry per CDR3 protein. This table holds hundreds of thousands of distinct CDR3 sequences, under 20% found once. The source was PBMCs from blood, collected 5 to 6 days after vaccination. The receptors derive from a man between 50 and 59 years old who received an inactivated influenza vaccine.

This clonotype appeared many times. The chain is built from TRBV12-3 or TRBV12-4 and TRBJ1-1, with D tentatively TRBD1 (5 bases). V was cut by 3 bases and J by 2 bases, with 13 bases left in between. The CDR3 sequence is 15 residues long. CDR3 protein: CASSFTGGGNTEAFF. CDR3 DNA: TGTGCCAGCAGTTTTACCGGGGGGGGAAACACTGAAGCTTTCTTT.

V and J are TRBV25-1 and TRBJ2-2; D gene uncertain. The CDR3 runs to 13 residues. The germline gives CDR1 MGHDK, CDR2 SYGVNS. The V and J ends lost 11 bases and 6 bases respectively, with 16 bases between them. The CDR3 DNA reads as TGTGCCTGCCACGGCTTAAAGGCCGGGGAGCTGTTTTTT. Translation gives CACHGLKAGELFF. The whole variable domain, filled in from reference TRBV25-1 and TRBJ2-2, reads EADIYQTPRYLVIGTGKKITLECSQTMGHDKMYWYQQDPGMELHLIHYSYGVNSTEKGDLSSESTVSRIRTEHFPLTLESARPSHTSQYLCACHGLKAGELFFGEGSRLTVL.

This clonotype was seen more than once but under ten times. The CDR3 DNA is TGCGCCAGCAGCCCAATCGCGGGGGTCGATTCCGGGGAGCTGTTTTTT. This sequence encodes CASSPIAGVDSGELFF. This chain joins TRBV4-3 and TRBJ2-2; 7 nucleotides align to TRBD2. This CDR3 has 16 residues. J lost 6 bases, V lost 4 bases, and 11 bases had no gene match. CDR1 and CDR2 from the germline V gene are LGHNA and YSLEER.

Only a few counts were recorded for this clonotype. The chain combines TRBV11-1 with TRBJ1-2; 11 bases line up with TRBD1. Germline V gene lookup returns CDR1 SGHAT and CDR2 FQDESV (reference sequence). CDR3 length: 18 amino acids. Trimming at V came to 1 base and at J to 1 base, leaving 8 bases not matched to a gene. In DNA, the CDR3 is TGTGCCAGCAGCTTAGAACTGGACAGGGGGCCAAGTAACTATGGCTACACCTTC. It is translated as CASSLELDRGPSNYGYTF.

This CDR3 is CASSLFSYLHEQFF. The CDR3 coding sequence is TGTGCCAGCAGCTTGTTTAGTTACCTCCATGAGCAGTTCTTC. This rearrangement joins TRBV5-6 to TRBJ2-1; D remains unclear. The CDR3 spans 14 residues. V lost 1 base and J lost 8, with 13 bases in between. Germline CDR1 is SGHDT and CDR2 is YYEEEE.

A few counts support this clonotype. This chain uses TRBV20-1 with TRBJ2-5, with D unresolved. This CDR3 contains 11 residues. CDR1 and CDR2 from the germline V gene are DFQATT and SNEGSKA (reference sequence). Trimming took off 3 bases at V and 4 bases at J, with 6 bases between the two ends. CDR3 in amino acids: CSASQPETQYF. DNA for the CDR3: TGCAGTGCTAGCCAGCCAGAGACCCAGTACTTC.

This clonotype has only a few counts. The V and J genes are TRBV2 and TRBJ2-3; 7 bases align to TRBD2. This CDR3 is built from 13 residues. Germline CDR1 is SNHLY and CDR2 is FYNNEI. V lost 7 bases, J lost 6 bases, and 7 bases stayed unmatched. The CDR3 region is CASTYGEGDTQYF. In DNA, the CDR3 is TGTGCCAGCACCTACGGGGAGGGGGATACGCAGTATTTT. The full variable domain, its missing parts supplied by reference TRBV2 and TRBJ2-3, is EPEVTQTPSHQVTQMGQEVILRCVPISNHLYFYWYRQILGQKVEFLVSFYNNEISEKSEIFDDQFSVERPDGSNFTLKIRSTKLEDSAMYFCASTYGEGDTQYFGPGTRLTVL.

This clonotype was detected only a few times. V is TRBV12-3 or TRBV12-4 and J is TRBJ2-3; TRBD2 aligns across 8 bases. Losses at the gene ends were 7 bases for V and 3 bases for J; bases not matched to a gene: 6. The CDR3 consists of 14 residues. The CDR3 spells CASTNRGGTDTQYF. Written as DNA, the CDR3 is TGTGCCAGCACCAATCGGGGGGGAACAGATACGCAGTATTTT.

The chain employs TRBV24-1 and TRBJ2-5; D is uncertain. V lost 0 bases, J lost 5 bases, and 3 bases lay in between. The CDR3 covers 12 residues. The germline V gene has CDR1 KGHDR and CDR2 SFDVKD. The DNA for the CDR3 is TGTGCCACCAGTGATTTGACCGAGACCCAGTACTTC. Translation: CATSDLTETQYF.

This clonotype was detected only a few times. The chain carries TRBV10-3 and TRBJ2-7; D uncertain. CDR1 is ENHRY and CDR2 is SYGVKD in the germline V gene. The V gene lost 3 bases and the J gene lost 1 base, with 7 bases spanning the gap. The CDR3 loop spans 13 amino acids. As DNA, the CDR3 is TGTGCCATCAGTGAAAGTGTGTCCTACGAGCAGTACTTC. Translation gives CAISESVSYEQYF.

This chain uses TRBV5-1 with TRBJ2-5; D is uncertain. Trimming removed 0 bases at V and 0 bases at J, with 9 bases between. The V gene's germline CDR1 is SGHRS and CDR2 YFSETQ. This CDR3 is 15 amino acids long. The CDR3 loop is CASSLAATYQETQYF. The CDR3 DNA reads as TGCGCCAGCAGCTTGGCCGCTACATACCAAGAGACCCAGTACTTC.

In its sample, this clonotype was seen a few times. DNA of the CDR3: TGTGCCAGCAGCCAATTTCGTATTGGGAGTTGGGGCACTGAAGCTTTCTTT. Protein: CASSQFRIGSWGTEAFF. V and J are TRBV16 and TRBJ1-1; the D is unclear. The CDR3 totals 17 residues. Germline loops: CDR1 KGHSY, CDR2 FQNENV. V gave up 1 base and J gave up 4 bases, with 19 bases separating them.

The sample holds many counts of this clonotype. This chain joins TRBV6-1 and TRBJ1-5; 10 nucleotides line up with TRBD1. The V gene's germline CDR1 is MNHNS and CDR2 SASEGT. The CDR3 length is 17 residues. J lost 5 bases, V lost 2 bases, and 9 bases had no gene match. DNA for the CDR3: TGTGCCAGCAGTGAACAACCCGGGACAGGGGAGGATCAGCCCCAGCATTTT. Translating gives CASSEQPGTGEDQPQHF.

CDR3 nucleotide sequence: TGTGCCTGGATTCCTGCCGGGACAGGTGACAATGAGCAGTTCTTC. It is translated as CAWIPAGTGDNEQFF. The chain couples TRBV30 to TRBJ2-1; TRBD1 matches at 8 bases. CDR1 is GTSNPN and CDR2 is SVGIG in the germline V gene (reference sequence). Losses at the gene ends were 4 bases for V and 5 bases for J; bases not matched to a gene: 10. This CDR3 contains 15 residues.

This clonotype was seen only a few times. This chain links TRBV9 with TRBJ2-1, with 16 bases identical to TRBD2. The CDR3 extends over 18 amino acids. Germline assignment: CDR1 SGDLS and CDR2 YYNGEE. With 4 bases clipped from V and 8 bases from J, the junction kept 12 bases outside the gene matches. The CDR3 DNA reads TGTGCCAGCAGCCCGCAGGGACTAGCGGGAGGGCCAGGAGATGAGCAGTTCTTC. The encoded protein is CASSPQGLAGGPGDEQFF.

The sample holds a few counts of this clonotype. The chain uses TRBV12-3 or TRBV12-4 and TRBJ1-1; 7 bases map to TRBD1. With V trimmed by 3 bases and J by 3 bases, 4 bases remained unmatched. The CDR3 contains 14 residues. Here the CDR3 reads CASSFTGADTEAFF. The CDR3 bases are TGTGCCAGCAGTTTTACAGGGGCGGACACTGAAGCTTTCTTT.

V is TRBV6-5 and J is TRBJ1-1, with D possibly TRBD1 on 6 matching bases. Trimming stripped 5 bases from V and 1 base from J, with 14 bases between. This CDR3 region has 15 residues. Germline lookup yields CDR1 MNHEY and CDR2 SVGAGI. CDR3 nucleotide sequence: TGTGCCAGCAGTAACCCGGGACATAAGAACACTGAAGCTTTCTTT. Translated: CASSNPGHKNTEAFF.

This clonotype was seen a few times. V and J are TRBV7-3 and TRBJ2-3; D not resolved. The CDR3 runs to 13 residues. Deletions cut 5 bases from V and 6 bases from J, with 12 bases between. Looked up from germline, CDR1 is SGHTA and CDR2 is FQGTGA. The chain's CDR3 is CASSHNRADTQYF. CDR3 DNA: TGTGCCAGCAGCCACAACCGCGCGGATACGCAGTATTTT.